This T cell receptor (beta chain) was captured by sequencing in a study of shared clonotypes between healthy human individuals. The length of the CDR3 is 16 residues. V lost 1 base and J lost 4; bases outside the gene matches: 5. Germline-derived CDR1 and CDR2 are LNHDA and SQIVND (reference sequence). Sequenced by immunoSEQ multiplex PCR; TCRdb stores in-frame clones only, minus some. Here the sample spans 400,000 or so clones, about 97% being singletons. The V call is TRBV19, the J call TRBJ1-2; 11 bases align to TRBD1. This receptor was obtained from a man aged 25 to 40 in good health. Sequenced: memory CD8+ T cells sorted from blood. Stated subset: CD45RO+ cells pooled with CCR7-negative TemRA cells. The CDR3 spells CASSIAWTGGSYGYTF. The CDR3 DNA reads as TGTGCCAGTAGTATAGCCTGGACAGGGGGCAGCTATGGCTACACCTTC.